This T cell receptor beta chain was recorded in a study of blood T cell repertoires in COVID-19. At the level of the study: Sources were T cells, B-cell-depleted T cells, or PBMCs; the material itself was cDNA or gDNA.

The CDR3 is made up of 12 amino acids. V was shortened by 1 base and J by 11 bases, with 7 bases between the two germline ends. Germline loops: CDR1 SGDLS, CDR2 YYNGEE. The repertoire was sequenced with immunoSEQ multiplex PCR; TCRdb's copy has only in-frame clones and lacks some. The data hold some 460,000 clones, with roughly 89% observed a single time. In its sample, this clone was seen once. This sequence was found in a woman in her 30s with acute or convalescent COVID-19. J is TRBJ1-6 and V is TRBV9; D call uncertain. Sequenced input: peripheral blood. DNA for the CDR3: TGTGCCAGCAGCGTACTTGGCCCACCCCTCCACTTT. It specifies CASSVLGPPLHF.